The 19 T cell receptor beta chains given below trace back to one sample, sequenced in a study of shared clonotypes between healthy human individuals. Assay used: immunoSEQ multiplex PCR; TCRdb lists only in-frame clones, some missing. Of about 470,000 clones in the sample, 70% to 80% are singletons; the top ten hold about 13%. Sequenced material: PBMCs. The receptors were gathered from a woman in her forties in good health. Some clones in this sample may be carry-over from other donors' samples.

The sample holds one count of this clone. The V gene is TRBV18, the J gene TRBJ1-1, with 8 bases matching TRBD1. V lost 5 bases to trimming and J lost 6 bases; unmatched junction nucleotides: 8. Germline CDR1 is KGHSH and CDR2 is LQKENI. The CDR3 loop spans 14 amino acids. The CDR3 loop reads CASSLGTGRAEAFF. CDR3 in DNA: TGTGCCAGCTCATTAGGGACAGGTAGGGCTGAAGCTTTCTTT.

This chain links TRBV7-2 with TRBJ1-5, with D possibly matching TRBD1 (6 bases). V was shortened by 5 bases and J by 5 bases, with 13 bases between the two germline ends. CDR1 and CDR2 from the germline V gene are SGHTA and FQGNSA. This CDR3 has 14 amino acids. The CDR3 spells CASSEQGLDQPQHF. CDR3 DNA sequence: TGTGCCAGCAGCGAACAGGGTTTGGATCAGCCCCAGCATTTT.

Comment on this clone: Possible read error: a much larger clone is one base away. V gene TRBV11-1 combines with J gene TRBJ1-1; D gene unclear. CDR3 size: 13 residues. The germline CDR1 and CDR2 sequences are SGHAT and FQDESV (reference sequence). Trimming shortened V by 2 bases and J by 0 bases, and 4 bases separated the two germline ends. The CDR3, as DNA: TGTGCCAGCAGCTTATATTTGAACACTGAAGCTTTCTTT. Translating it yields CASSLYLNTEAFF.

CDR3 DNA sequence: TGTGCCAGCAGCTTGGAGGGGGCAAACATTCAGTACTTC. Translating gives CASSLEGANIQYF. The chain is built from TRBV5-5 and TRBJ2-4; TRBD1 matches at 7 bases. Trimming removed 0 bases from V and 6 bases from J; junction bases left unmatched: 0. The CDR3 totals 13 residues. Germline lookup yields CDR1 SGHKS and CDR2 YYEKEE (reference sequence).

V is TRBV10-3 and J is TRBJ1-2; D gene unclear. Per germline, CDR1 ENHRY and CDR2 SYGVKD. The CDR3 runs to 15 residues. Trimming stripped 0 bases from V and 2 bases from J, with 10 bases between. CDR3 bases: TGTGCCATCAGTGAGTCGGGAGGGTTAAACTATGGCTACACCTTC. It translates to CAISESGGLNYGYTF.

The gene calls are TRBV5-6 and TRBJ1-2, with 8 bases that match TRBD1. Germline-derived CDR1 and CDR2 are SGHDT and YYEEEE. With 0 bases clipped from V and 7 bases from J, the junction kept 5 bases outside the gene matches. The length of the CDR3 is 14 residues. The DNA for the CDR3 is TGTGCCAGCAGCTTGGGACAGGGGCCTTTTGGCTACACCTTC. Its translation is CASSLGQGPFGYTF.

As concerns this clone: A read error is likely here: a far larger clone is one base away. The genes are TRBV7-2 and TRBJ2-2; TRBD2 agrees at 10 bases. Germline V gene sequence: CDR1 SGHTA, CDR2 FQGNSA. J was trimmed by 1 base and V by 5 bases; bases with no gene match: 1. This CDR3 has 15 amino acids. In DNA form, the CDR3 reads TGTGCCAGCAGCCGGACTAGCGGGAACACCGGGGAGCTGTTTTTT. As protein: CASSRTSGNTGELFF.

This clone was observed a few times. V is TRBV5-8 and J is TRBJ2-5; possibly TRBD1 or TRBD2 for D (5 bases each). V lost 4 bases and J 2 bases, leaving 12 bases between the germline ends. The V gene's germline CDR1 is SGHTS and CDR2 YDEGEE. The CDR3 extends over 14 amino acids. CDR3 sequence (DNA): TGTGCCAGCAGCCCTGGGGACGTTCAAGAGACCCAGTACTTC. It translates to CASSPGDVQETQYF.

This rearrangement joins TRBV9 to TRBJ2-5, with TRBD2 identical over 13 bases. The CDR3 totals 16 residues. Trimming at V came to 4 bases and at J to 2 bases, leaving 5 bases not matched to a gene. Germline loops: CDR1 SGDLS, CDR2 YYNGEE. CDR3 loop: CASSLGLAGAQETQYF. CDR3 in DNA: TGTGCCAGCAGCCTCGGACTAGCGGGAGCACAAGAGACCCAGTACTTC.

The chain has TRBV30 and TRBJ2-7; the D gene is possibly TRBD1 (5 bases). Trimming stripped 2 bases from V and 5 bases from J, with 10 bases between. Germline V gene lookup returns CDR1 GTSNPN and CDR2 SVGIG (reference sequence). CDR3 length equals 12 residues. CDR3 coding DNA: TGTGCCTGGAGTCCCAGGGTCAACGAGCAGTACTTC. It codes for CAWSPRVNEQYF. Looking up the rest from reference TRBV30 and TRBJ2-7 gives the full variable domain: SQTIHQWPATLVQPVGSPLSLECTVEGTSNPNLYWYRQAAGRGLQLLFYSVGIGQISSEVPQNLSASRPQDRQFILSSKKLLLSDSGFYLCAWSPRVNEQYFGPGTRLTVT.

This chain uses TRBV6-1 with TRBJ2-7; TRBD2 is a possible D gene (6 bases). CDR1 and CDR2 from the germline V gene are MNHNS and SASEGT. The V and J ends lost 11 bases and 2 bases respectively, with 16 bases between them. The CDR3 contains 13 residues. CDR3 loop: CALGRRGPYEQYF. DNA for the CDR3: TGTGCCTTAGGAAGGAGGGGCCCCTACGAGCAGTACTTC.

This clone was counted once. The chain's CDR3 is CASSTLTGITEAFF. The CDR3 coding sequence is TGTGCCAGTAGTACCTTGACAGGGATAACTGAAGCTTTCTTT. The chain recombines TRBV19 with TRBJ1-1, with 7 bases that match TRBD1. Germline CDR1 LNHDA, CDR2 SQIVND (reference sequence). The CDR3 is 14 amino acids. V shed 4 bases, J shed 5 bases, and the junction held 7 bases outside the gene matches.

This chain joins TRBV6-1 and TRBJ2-5; D perhaps matches TRBD2 (6 bases). The CDR3 totals 16 residues. Germline V gene sequence: CDR1 MNHNS, CDR2 SASEGT. V lost 2 bases and J 5 bases, leaving 18 bases between the germline ends. The CDR3 sequence: CASSERGDPRGETQYF. In nucleotides, the CDR3 is TGTGCCAGCAGTGAACGGGGCGACCCCCGGGGGGAGACCCAGTACTTC.

The chain combines TRBV7-9 with TRBJ2-5; 10 bases match TRBD1. This CDR3 is 17 amino acids long. Germline V gene data show CDR1 as SEHNR and CDR2 as FQNEAQ (reference sequence). V was clipped by 5 bases and J by 0 bases; unmatched bases: 9. The CDR3 spells CASSPGDRGLYQETQYF. DNA of the CDR3: TGTGCCAGCAGCCCAGGGGACAGGGGCCTGTACCAAGAGACCCAGTACTTC.

The genes are TRBV7-2 and TRBJ2-7; 8 bases map to TRBD2. The length of the CDR3 is 14 residues. Germline CDR1 and CDR2: SGHTA and FQGNSA. V was clipped by 1 base and J by 8 bases; unmatched bases: 7. Written as DNA, the CDR3 is TGTGCCAGCAGCTTAGATCTTAGCGGGGACAAGCAGTACTTC. It yields the protein CASSLDLSGDKQYF.

The rearrangement uses TRBV9 and TRBJ2-1; no clear D. Germline V gives CDR1 SGDLS, CDR2 YYNGEE. The CDR3 is made up of 13 amino acids. V was pared by 0 bases and J by 7 bases, with 8 bases between. CDR3 residues: CASSVGPANEQFF. The CDR3, as DNA: TGTGCCAGCAGCGTAGGCCCAGCTAATGAGCAGTTCTTC.

The V call is TRBV5-1, the J call TRBJ1-4; possible D gene TRBD1, 5 bases. V was pared by 3 bases and J by 6 bases, with 15 bases between. The CDR3 is made up of 15 amino acids. CDR1 is SGHRS and CDR2 is YFSETQ in the germline V gene. CDR3 amino acids: CASSSEGRAHEKLFF. The CDR3 DNA reads TGCGCCAGCAGCTCCGAGGGCAGGGCGCATGAAAAACTGTTTTTT.

This chain joins TRBV7-9 and TRBJ2-2; 9 bases agree with TRBD2. In germline, CDR1 is SEHNR, CDR2 FQNEAQ (reference sequence). V shed 3 bases and J 3 bases; nucleotides not matched to a gene: 2. This CDR3 comprises 15 residues. CDR3: CASSFRGGDTGELFF. In DNA, the CDR3 is TGTGCCAGCAGCTTTCGCGGGGGGGACACCGGGGAGCTGTTTTTT.

This clone came up once. V gene TRBV9 combines with J gene TRBJ2-3, with a possible D match to TRBD2 (6 bases). V dropped 0 bases and J dropped 1 base, with 15 bases sitting between them. The CDR3 extends over 17 amino acids. From germline, CDR1 is SGDLS and CDR2 YYNGEE. This chain's CDR3 is CASSVGGSGGGTDTQYF. The CDR3, as DNA: TGTGCCAGCAGCGTAGGGGGTAGCGGAGGGGGCACAGATACGCAGTATTTT.